A single sample is the source of the 20 T cell receptor beta chains below, sequenced in a study of T cell repertoires in cytomegalovirus infection. TCRdb re-analysed the reads in MiXCR, keeping a single row per CDR3 protein. The sample holds around 230,000 distinct CDR3 sequences, roughly two fifths seen once. No antigen has been identified for these receptors. The sequenced sample was CD8+ T cells from cultured PBMCs, obtained from culture after CMV antigen stimulation. Receptors were obtained from a human donor in good health (CMV status not recorded). Some clones in this sample may be carry-over from other donors' samples.

The rearrangement joins TRBV19 to TRBJ2-7; 10 bases are a match to TRBD1. The CDR3 totals 16 residues. Trimming removed 1 base from V and 7 bases from J; junction bases left unmatched: 10. The V gene's germline CDR1 is LNHDA and CDR2 SQIVND (reference sequence). CDR3 in amino acids: CASSIAVTGGLEEQYF. In DNA, the CDR3 is TGTGCCAGTAGTATAGCCGTGACAGGGGGCTTGGAGGAGCAGTACTTC.

Only a few counts were recorded for this clonotype. The chain couples TRBV7-9 to TRBJ2-2; D is possibly TRBD2 (7 bases). The CDR3 runs to 14 residues. Germline loops: CDR1 SEHNR, CDR2 FQNEAQ (reference sequence). The chain's CDR3 is CAWGLAANTGELFF. In DNA form, the CDR3 reads TGTGCGTGGGGGCTAGCGGCGAACACCGGGGAGCTGTTTTTT.

The chain recombines TRBV13 with TRBJ2-7; 9 bases match TRBD2. The CDR3 has 17 amino acids. Germline trimming cut 1 base from V and 1 base from J; bases unmatched to any gene: 8. The germline V gene encodes CDR1 PRHDT and CDR2 FYEKMQ (reference sequence). CDR3 sequence: CASSLEGEAGGSYEQYF. The CDR3 DNA follows: TGTGCCAGCAGCTTAGAAGGTGAAGCGGGAGGTTCCTACGAGCAGTACTTC. Full variable domain (outside the CDR3, taken from reference TRBV13 and TRBJ2-7): AAGVIQSPRHLIKEKRETATLKCYPIPRHDTVYWYQQGPGQDPQFLISFYEKMQSDKGSIPDRFSAQQFSDYHSELNMSSLELGDSALYFCASSLEGEAGGSYEQYFGPGTRLTVT.

The chain joins TRBV20-1 to TRBJ1-2; 8 nucleotides line up with TRBD1. CDR1 DFQATT and CDR2 SNEGSKA come from the germline V gene (reference sequence). There are 18 residues in the CDR3. J gave up 2 bases and V 2 bases, and 16 bases lay outside the gene matches. For the CDR3, the DNA is TGCAGTGCTAGAAGATCTGGACAGGGCTTCAAGTTAAACTATGGCTACACCTTC. Protein product: CSARRSGQGFKLNYGYTF.

This clonotype has a count of ten or more. V and J are TRBV7-8 and TRBJ2-1; D is ambiguous. The CDR3 extends over 15 amino acids. Germline CDR1 is SGHVS and CDR2 is FQNEAQ. Trimming removed 5 bases at V and 5 bases at J, with 16 bases between. Here the CDR3 DNA reads TGTGCCAGCAGCCCCTCTCCGTCGACCGACAATGAGCAGTTCTTC. This translates into CASSPSPSTDNEQFF. The variable domain in full, with the rest retrieved from reference TRBV7-8 and TRBJ2-1, is GAGVSQSPRYKVAKRGQDVALRCDPISGHVSLFWYQQALGQGPEFLTYFQNEAQLDKSGLPSDRFFAERPEGSVSTLKIQRTQQEDSAVYLCASSPSPSTDNEQFFGPGTRLTVL.

The rearrangement joins TRBV20-1 to TRBJ2-7; 10 bases match TRBD2. Losses at the gene ends were 3 bases for V and 5 bases for J; bases not matched to a gene: 22. Germline CDR1 DFQATT, CDR2 SNEGSKA (reference sequence). CDR3 size: 19 residues. CDR3 DNA sequence: TGCAGTGCTAGTTCAGACCTCGTAGCGGGGGGCCCGCTAAGTGACGAGCAGTACTTC. As protein: CSASSDLVAGGPLSDEQYF.

This clonotype has only one observation. This chain uses TRBV3-1 with TRBJ1-1, with D possibly TRBD1 on 6 matching bases. Germline V gene lookup returns CDR1 LGHDT and CDR2 YNNKEL (reference sequence). V lost 4 bases and J lost 7, with 22 bases in between. The CDR3 covers 16 residues. The CDR3 loop reads CASSLVPLTGSGEAFF. In nucleotides, the CDR3 is TGTGCCAGCAGCCTAGTCCCTCTTACAGGGTCCGGTGAAGCTTTCTTT. The full variable domain, rest sourced from reference TRBV3-1 and TRBJ1-1, is DTAVSQTPKYLVTQMGNDKSIKCEQNLGHDTMYWYKQDSKKFLKIMFSYNNKELIINETVPNRFSPKSPDKAHLNLHINSLELGDSAVYFCASSLVPLTGSGEAFFGQGTRLTVV.

This chain links TRBV27 with TRBJ2-7, with D tentatively TRBD1 (6 bases). The CDR3 length is 16 residues. V shed 6 bases and J shed 4 bases, with 22 bases lying between them. CDR1 and CDR2 (germline): MNHEY, SMNVEV (reference sequence). This chain's CDR3 is CASRSSAWGPTYEQYF. In DNA, the CDR3 is TGTGCCAGCAGGTCATCCGCCTGGGGGCCAACATACGAGCAGTACTTC.

The chain carries TRBV19 and TRBJ2-7, with D possibly matching TRBD1 (6 bases). The CDR3 length is 17 residues. V was cut by 10 bases and J by 2 bases, with 27 bases left in between. Germline CDR1 and CDR2: LNHDA and SQIVND (reference sequence). CDR3 protein: CATTVRVLQGSPYEQYF. Here the CDR3 DNA reads TGTGCCACCACGGTGCGGGTGCTACAGGGATCTCCCTACGAGCAGTACTTC.

This clonotype has just a few counts. This chain connects TRBV2 to TRBJ2-3; the D gene is possibly TRBD2 (6 bases). This CDR3 has 14 residues. Germline CDR1 is SNHLY and CDR2 is FYNNEI. V shed 6 bases and J shed 8 bases, with 18 bases lying between them. CDR3 bases: TGTGCCAGCAGGGAGAGTGGAGGGGTCAGTACGCAGTATTTT. This gives the protein CASRESGGVSTQYF. The whole variable domain, filled in from reference TRBV2 and TRBJ2-3, reads EPEVTQTPSHQVTQMGQEVILRCVPISNHLYFYWYRQILGQKVEFLVSFYNNEISEKSEIFDDQFSVERPDGSNFTLKIRSTKLEDSAMYFCASRESGGVSTQYFGPGTRLTVL.

The chain recombines TRBV7-2 with TRBJ2-7; D assignment may be TRBD1 or TRBD2 (5 bases each). Germline V gene data show CDR1 as SGHTA and CDR2 as FQGNSA. The CDR3 contains 13 residues. The V gene lost 5 bases and the J gene lost 5 bases, with 13 bases spanning the gap. Here the CDR3 reads CASSPGRGHEQYF. The CDR3 DNA sequence: TGTGCCAGCAGCCCGGGCCGGGGCCACGAGCAGTACTTC.

The chain links TRBV4-2 to TRBJ2-7; the D gene is possibly TRBD2 (5 bases). Germline CDR1 is LGHNA and CDR2 is YNFKEQ. There are 15 residues in the CDR3. Between the trimmed V and J ends, which lost 4 bases and 0 bases, there was a span of 13 bases. CDR3: CASSLEVRSSYEQYF. In DNA form, the CDR3 reads TGTGCCAGCAGCCTGGAGGTACGGAGCTCCTACGAGCAGTACTTC.

This clonotype has only a few counts. The V and J genes are TRBV10-3 and TRBJ2-1; D is unclear. The germline CDR1 and CDR2 sequences are ENHRY and SYGVKD. This CDR3 region has 15 residues. V was clipped by 4 bases and J by 0 bases, with 10 bases between them. The CDR3 region is CAISVSTTSYNEQFF. The DNA of the CDR3 is TGTGCCATCAGTGTCAGCACAACCTCCTACAATGAGCAGTTCTTC.

This clonotype was seen only once. CDR3 loop: CASSLSEDTQYF. The DNA for the CDR3 is TGTGCCAGCAGCTTGAGTGAAGATACGCAGTATTTT. The chain has TRBV5-6 and TRBJ2-3; D is unresolved. The CDR3 runs 12 residues. The germline gives CDR1 SGHDT, CDR2 YYEEEE. V lost 1 base and J 5 bases, leaving 5 bases between the germline ends.

With regard to this clonotype: A read error may account for a junction end that differs from germline. The chain carries TRBV6-1 and TRBJ1-2; D call uncertain. Germline CDR1 is MNHNS and CDR2 is SASEGT. The CDR3 contains 12 residues. CDR3 region: CASSETLRGYTF. The CDR3 bases are TGTGCTAGCAGTGAGACACTCCGTGGCTACACCTTC.

This sequence joins TRBV12-5 and TRBJ2-5; tentatively, D is TRBD2 (5 bases). Looked up from germline, CDR1 is LGHNT and CDR2 is FRNRAP. Trimming stripped 6 bases from V and 1 base from J, with 15 bases between. There are 15 residues in the CDR3. The CDR3 spells CASGLREGSQETQYF. In DNA form, the CDR3 reads TGTGCTAGTGGATTAAGAGAGGGTTCCCAAGAGACCCAGTACTTC.

V gene TRBV6-1 combines with J gene TRBJ1-5, with 8 bases that match TRBD1. CDR3 length equals 14 residues. In germline, CDR1 is MNHNS, CDR2 SASEGT. V gave up 4 bases and J gave up 3 bases; unmatched junction bases: 2. The CDR3 bases are TGTGCCAGCAGTGGGGACAGGTTCAATCAGCCCCAGCATTTT. This sequence encodes CASSGDRFNQPQHF.

This clonotype occurred a few times. The chain has TRBV7-8 and TRBJ2-5, with 11 bases lining up with TRBD1. V dropped 5 bases and J dropped 4; count of bases not matched to a gene: 6. Per the germline V gene, CDR1 is SGHVS and CDR2 is FQNEAQ. The CDR3 length is 15 residues. As DNA, the CDR3 is TGTGCCAGCAGCGAAGGGACAGGGGGGGCAGAGACCCAGTACTTC. As protein: CASSEGTGGAETQYF.

The V and J genes are TRBV15 and TRBJ1-5; D is possibly TRBD1 (6 bases). Germline CDR1 reads LNHNV; CDR2 reads YYDKDF (reference sequence). With 8 bases removed from V and 7 bases from J, the gap between germline ends came to 15 bases. This CDR3 has 13 residues. DNA of the CDR3: TGTGCCACCCGTCGGGACACCCTACAGCCCCAGCATTTT. Protein sequence: CATRRDTLQPQHF.

In this sample, this clonotype turned up many times. The gene calls are TRBV7-8 and TRBJ2-3; TRBD2 aligns across 13 bases. Germline V CDR1 and CDR2: SGHVS, FQNEAQ. This CDR3 has 18 residues. V gave up 1 base and J gave up 2 bases; unmatched junction bases: 6. The DNA of the CDR3 is TGTGCCAGCAGCTTAGGAGGGACTAGCGGGGTACTCACAGATACGCAGTATTTT. Protein sequence: CASSLGGTSGVLTDTQYF. The full variable domain, completed using reference TRBV7-8 and TRBJ2-3, is GAGVSQSPRYKVAKRGQDVALRCDPISGHVSLFWYQQALGQGPEFLTYFQNEAQLDKSGLPSDRFFAERPEGSVSTLKIQRTQQEDSAVYLCASSLGGTSGVLTDTQYFGPGTRLTVL.